The next 32 T cell receptor beta chains were all read from a single sample in a study of shared clonotypes between healthy human individuals. The protocol was immunoSEQ multiplex PCR, while the TCRdb copy is restricted to in-frame clones and leaves out a portion. The sample includes a few million clones, 85% to 95% of them seen just once. The specimen was naive CD4+ T cells from PBMCs. Subset given: CD45RA+ positively selected. The receptor set was obtained from a man aged 18 to 29 in good health. Some clones in this sample may be carry-over from other donors' samples.

The genes are TRBV5-8 and TRBJ1-5; TRBD1 aligns across 7 bases. With V trimmed by 0 bases and J by 3 bases, 6 bases remained unmatched. Germline loops: CDR1 SGHTS, CDR2 YDEGEE. The CDR3 covers 16 residues. This chain's CDR3 is CASSLVWDSFNQPQHF. The CDR3 nucleotides are TGTGCCAGCAGCTTGGTTTGGGACAGCTTCAATCAGCCCCAGCATTTT. Filled out from reference TRBV5-8 and TRBJ1-5, the complete variable domain reads EAGVTQSPTHLIKTRGQQATLRCSPISGHTSVYWYQQALGLGLQFLLWYDEGEERNRGNFPPRFSGRQFPNYSSELNVNALELEDSALYLCASSLVWDSFNQPQHFGDGTRLSIL.

The chain has TRBV4-2 and TRBJ2-2; D is unclear. Trimming left V 0 bases short and J 4 bases short, with 15 bases between. Germline CDR1 LGHNA, CDR2 YNFKEQ. The CDR3 consists of 17 residues. The CDR3 reads CASSQDPGPLSTGELFF. As DNA, the CDR3 is TGTGCCAGCAGCCAAGATCCCGGCCCACTGAGCACCGGGGAGCTGTTTTTT.

This clone was counted a single time. The chain recombines TRBV27 with TRBJ2-7; 12 nucleotides agree with TRBD2. The CDR3 extends over 15 amino acids. Unmatched junction bases numbered 6, after V lost 3 bases and J lost 6 bases. Germline CDR1 and CDR2: MNHEY and SMNVEV (reference sequence). In DNA form, the CDR3 reads TGTGCCAGCAGTTTGACTAGCGGGAGACCGCGCGAGCAGTACTTC. This translates into CASSLTSGRPREQYF.

The rearrangement uses TRBV5-5 and TRBJ2-5; D possibly corresponds to TRBD1 (5 bases). The CDR3 contains 15 residues. Trimming took 4 bases from V and 5 from J, leaving 18 bases between them. CDR1 is SGHKS, CDR2 YYEKEE, per germline (reference sequence). This CDR3 reads CASSQTVPGWETQYF. CDR3 sequence (DNA): TGTGCCAGCAGCCAGACAGTCCCCGGATGGGAGACCCAGTACTTC.

V usage is TRBV7-9 and J usage is TRBJ2-3; TRBD1 matches at 7 bases. CDR1 is SEHNR and CDR2 is FQNEAQ in the germline V gene (reference sequence). The CDR3 has 13 residues. After removal of 3 bases from V and 5 bases from J, the junction contained 2 bases not matched to a gene. The CDR3 loop reads CASSFQGEDTQYF. CDR3 in DNA: TGTGCCAGCAGCTTTCAGGGGGAAGATACGCAGTATTTT.

The CDR3 region is CASSSGPETQYF. CDR3 bases: TGTGCCAGCTCGTCGGGCCCGGAGACCCAGTACTTC. The gene calls are TRBV18 and TRBJ2-5; D not resolved. CDR3 length: 12 amino acids. The germline V gene encodes CDR1 KGHSH and CDR2 LQKENI. V was cut by 6 bases and J by 5 bases, with 10 bases left in between.

V and J are TRBV5-1 and TRBJ2-7, with 8 positions matching TRBD1. The V and J ends lost 4 bases and 6 bases, in that order; junction bases with no gene match: 12. The CDR3 is made up of 15 amino acids. The germline CDR1 and CDR2 sequences are SGHRS and YFSETQ. CDR3 sequence: CASSPTPDRGSEQYF. The CDR3, as DNA: TGCGCCAGCAGCCCTACCCCCGACAGGGGTAGCGAGCAGTACTTC.

The chain recombines TRBV29-1 with TRBJ2-1; 11 bases are shared with TRBD2. After removal of 5 bases from V and 1 base from J, the junction contained 10 bases not matched to a gene. CDR3 size: 17 residues. Germline CDR1 reads SQVTM; CDR2 reads ANQGSEA. The CDR3 spells CSVLGLAARESYNEQFF. The CDR3 DNA is TGCAGCGTTCTGGGACTAGCGGCAAGGGAGTCCTACAATGAGCAGTTCTTC.

The chain uses TRBV10-3 and TRBJ1-5; D not resolved. Trimming left V 6 bases short and J 2 bases short, with 11 bases between. CDR1 and CDR2 (germline): ENHRY, SYGVKD. This CDR3 comprises 14 residues. This chain's CDR3 is CAISPAGGNQPQHF. The CDR3 bases are TGTGCCATCAGCCCCGCCGGGGGCAATCAGCCCCAGCATTTT.

The chain combines TRBV5-6 with TRBJ2-3; the D is unclear. The germline gives CDR1 SGHDT, CDR2 YYEEEE. V was clipped by 2 bases and J by 4 bases, with 5 bases between them. The CDR3 sequence is 12 residues long. CDR3 DNA sequence: TGTGCCAGCAGCTTTGATCCAGATACGCAGTATTTT. This gives the protein CASSFDPDTQYF.

The chain links TRBV5-5 to TRBJ2-7; 9 nucleotides match TRBD2. Germline trimming cut 3 bases from V and 7 bases from J; bases unmatched to any gene: 17. This CDR3 comprises 17 residues. Germline V gives CDR1 SGHKS, CDR2 YYEKEE (reference sequence). This CDR3 reads CASSSAGSGSDLWEQYF. The CDR3 DNA follows: TGTGCCAGCAGCTCCGCAGGTAGCGGGAGTGACTTGTGGGAGCAGTACTTC. Supplemented by reference TRBV5-5 and TRBJ2-7, the full variable domain reads DAGVTQSPTHLIKTRGQQVTLRCSPISGHKSVSWYQQVLGQGPQFIFQYYEKEERGRGNFPDRFSARQFPNYSSELNVNALLLGDSALYLCASSSAGSGSDLWEQYFGPGTRLTVT.

The chain has TRBV4-1 and TRBJ1-6; weak D call: TRBD1 (6 bases). The CDR3 loop spans 16 amino acids. The V end lost 4 bases, the J end lost 7 bases, and 17 bases lay between the germline ends. The germline V gene encodes CDR1 MGHRA and CDR2 YSYEKL. The CDR3 is CASSLAGAAGNSPLHF. CDR3 DNA sequence: TGCGCCAGCAGCCTTGCAGGGGCCGCGGGGAATTCACCCCTCCACTTT.

The rearrangement joins TRBV6-4 to TRBJ2-1; 11 nucleotides match TRBD2. The CDR3 loop spans 16 amino acids. The junction had 8 bases not matched to a gene; V was cut back by 5 bases and J by 5 bases. Germline lookup yields CDR1 MRHNA and CDR2 SNTAGT. The CDR3, as DNA: TGTGCCAGCAGTAGTATAGCGGGAGGGCCCCACAATGAGCAGTTCTTC. Its translation is CASSSIAGGPHNEQFF.

CDR3 nucleotide sequence: TGTGCCAGCTACAGCATGAGAGCGGCCGGGGAGCTGTTTTTT. It translates to CASYSMRAAGELFF. The V and J genes are TRBV18 and TRBJ2-2, with a tentative D call TRBD2 (5 bases). Trimming left V 7 bases short and J 6 bases short, with 15 bases between. Germline assignment: CDR1 KGHSH and CDR2 LQKENI. This CDR3 spans 14 amino acids.

This chain joins TRBV5-6 and TRBJ1-3, with 9 bases that match TRBD1. The CDR3 is 15 residues long. Per germline, CDR1 SGHDT and CDR2 YYEEEE. Losses at the gene ends were 5 bases for V and 0 bases for J; bases not matched to a gene: 3. CDR3 DNA: TGTGCCAGCAGGGGGACAGGGACCTCTGGAAACACCATATATTTT. This gives the protein CASRGTGTSGNTIYF. The whole variable domain, remainder taken from reference TRBV5-6 and TRBJ1-3, is DAGVTQSPTHLIKTRGQQVTLRCSPKSGHDTVSWYQQALGQGPQFIFQYYEEEERQRGNFPDRFSGHQFPNYSSELNVNALLLGDSALYLCASRGTGTSGNTIYFGEGSWLTVV.

A single count supports this clone. The chain recombines TRBV11-2 with TRBJ2-5; D might be TRBD2 (5 bases). The CDR3 runs 14 residues. Trimming cost V 5 bases and J 3 bases, with 13 bases left between them. CDR1 and CDR2 from the germline V gene are SGHAT and FQNNGV. Here the CDR3 reads CASSPRATEETQYF. The CDR3 DNA follows: TGTGCCAGCAGCCCGAGGGCCACAGAAGAGACCCAGTACTTC.

The chain carries TRBV18 and TRBJ2-7, with D unclear. CDR3 size: 11 residues. V lost 5 bases, J lost 5 bases, and 7 bases lay in between. CDR1 KGHSH and CDR2 LQKENI come from the germline V gene. The CDR3 coding sequence is TGTGCCAGCTCAGGCAGAAACGAGCAGTACTTC. Its translation: CASSGRNEQYF.

The V gene is TRBV19, the J gene TRBJ1-5; 7 nucleotides match TRBD1. Germline V CDR1 and CDR2: LNHDA, SQIVND (reference sequence). The ends lost 1 base at V and 15 bases at J; junction bases unmatched: 6. The CDR3 sequence is 12 residues long. The CDR3 coding sequence is TGTGCCAGTAGTATAGGAGGGGGCTCCTCGCATTTT. It specifies CASSIGGGSSHF.

The chain combines TRBV20-1 with TRBJ2-5, with D maybe TRBD2 (5 bases). V lost 6 bases, J lost 5 bases, and 10 bases lay in between. Per the germline V gene, CDR1 is DFQATT and CDR2 is SNEGSKA (reference sequence). The CDR3 loop spans 11 amino acids. The CDR3 DNA is TGCAGTGCCCAACTAGAGGAGACCCAGTACTTC. Its protein is CSAQLEETQYF.

This chain links TRBV27 with TRBJ1-1, with D perhaps TRBD1 (5 bases). CDR1 is MNHEY, CDR2 SMNVEV, per germline (reference sequence). V was clipped by 10 bases and J by 6 bases, with 27 bases between them. The CDR3 covers 16 residues. The CDR3 DNA is TGTGCCAATCCCCAACAACCGGACGGGGGTGGGTCTGAAGCTTTCTTT. Amino acids: CANPQQPDGGGSEAFF.

This chain joins TRBV19 and TRBJ2-5; perhaps TRBD1 as D (6 bases). Germline CDR1 reads LNHDA; CDR2 reads SQIVND (reference sequence). The CDR3 is 13 residues long. The V and J ends lost 6 bases and 1 base respectively, with 9 bases between them. The DNA for the CDR3 is TGTGCCAGTAGCGACAGGCCCCAAGAGACCCAGTACTTC. Translation gives CASSDRPQETQYF.

CDR3 nucleotide sequence: TGTGCCAGCAGTGGAGGGGCTAGCGAAGCCTACGAGCAGTACTTC. This sequence encodes CASSGGASEAYEQYF. The V call is TRBV28, the J call TRBJ2-7; weak D call: TRBD2 (6 bases). Per germline, CDR1 MDHEN and CDR2 SYDVKM. Trimming removed 5 bases at V and 2 bases at J, with 16 bases between. This CDR3 has 15 amino acids.

V and J are TRBV2 and TRBJ2-1; TRBD2 matches at 12 bases. The junction had 3 bases not matched to a gene; V was cut back by 1 base and J by 8 bases. Germline values: CDR1 SNHLY, CDR2 FYNNEI. This CDR3 has 15 residues. In DNA, the CDR3 is TGTGCCAGCAGTGAAGATGCTAGCGGGAGGGATGAGCAGTTCTTC. Translation: CASSEDASGRDEQFF.

The chain combines TRBV27 with TRBJ2-1, with TRBD2 as a possible D gene (6 bases). The V and J ends lost 2 bases and 12 bases respectively, with 14 bases between them. The CDR3 consists of 13 residues. Germline assignment: CDR1 MNHEY and CDR2 SMNVEV (reference sequence). The CDR3 DNA reads as TGTGCCAGCAGTTTACTCGGGAGTGGAGGGCAGTTCTTC. Translating gives CASSLLGSGGQFF.

This sequence joins TRBV27 and TRBJ2-5; 8 bases agree with TRBD1. Germline CDR1 is MNHEY and CDR2 is SMNVEV (reference sequence). The trim removed 5 bases at V and 5 bases at J, leaving 7 bases unmatched. CDR3 length equals 14 residues. The CDR3 here is CASSRQGLRETQYF. The CDR3 DNA reads TGTGCCAGCAGTCGACAGGGGCTAAGGGAGACCCAGTACTTC.

CDR3 amino acids: CASSAGTYGYTF. The CDR3 DNA sequence: TGTGCCAGCAGTGCCGGGACCTATGGCTACACCTTC. This chain uses TRBV6-1 with TRBJ1-2, with D possibly being TRBD1 (5 bases). Germline assignment: CDR1 MNHNS and CDR2 SASEGT. The V end lost 4 bases, the J end lost 4 bases, and 7 bases lay between the germline ends. The CDR3 covers 12 residues.

This chain joins TRBV7-2 and TRBJ1-2; 8 bases align to TRBD1. Germline CDR1 is SGHTA and CDR2 is FQGNSA. V gave up 3 bases and J gave up 6 bases; unmatched junction bases: 9. The CDR3 loop spans 15 amino acids. The CDR3 loop reads CASSLIRQGANGYTF. DNA for the CDR3: TGTGCCAGCAGCTTGATCCGGCAGGGGGCGAATGGCTACACCTTC.

V usage is TRBV27 and J usage is TRBJ2-1; 8 bases match TRBD1. Germline CDR1 is MNHEY and CDR2 is SMNVEV (reference sequence). This CDR3 is built from 16 residues. V lost 5 bases, J lost 6 bases, and 12 bases stayed unmatched. Written as DNA, the CDR3 is TGTGCCAGCAGTACCACCGGGACAGGTTTAACCAATGAGCAGTTCTTC. This translates into CASSTTGTGLTNEQFF.

The chain recombines TRBV9 with TRBJ2-1, with 8 bases matching TRBD2. CDR3 length equals 15 residues. The ends lost 1 base at V and 5 bases at J; junction bases unmatched: 5. Germline V gene data show CDR1 as SGDLS and CDR2 as YYNGEE. CDR3 protein: CASSVSLAGNNEQFF. The CDR3 DNA is TGTGCCAGCAGCGTAAGCCTAGCGGGCAACAATGAGCAGTTCTTC.

Concerning this clone: A read error is likely, as this CDR3 ends without the conserved phenylalanine or tryptophan. It is unclear where the CDR3 begins or ends on the DNA, so no DNA is shown, and the CDR3 is as TCRdb lists it. The chain is built from TRBV6-6 and TRBJ1-4. Germline lookup yields CDR1 MNHNY and CDR2 SVGAGI (reference sequence). The CDR3 comprises 8 residues, both ends counted. The CDR3 spells CASRKIQR.

The chain joins TRBV25-1 to TRBJ2-3, with 10 bases fitting TRBD1. Per the germline V gene, CDR1 is MGHDK and CDR2 is SYGVNS. The CDR3 contains 15 residues. Unmatched junction bases numbered 7, after V lost 5 bases and J lost 5 bases. The CDR3 sequence is CASSPYDRGQDTQYF. The CDR3 DNA follows: TGTGCCAGCAGTCCCTATGACAGGGGGCAAGATACGCAGTATTTT.

J is TRBJ2-5 and V is TRBV5-1, with TRBD2 identical over 11 bases. The CDR3 is 15 residues long. The V segment lost 6 bases and the J segment 1 base; nucleotides outside the gene matches: 5. Germline lookup yields CDR1 SGHRS and CDR2 YFSETQ. This CDR3 is CASTRLAGTQETQYF. The CDR3 DNA sequence: TGCGCCAGCACACGACTAGCGGGGACCCAAGAGACCCAGTACTTC.